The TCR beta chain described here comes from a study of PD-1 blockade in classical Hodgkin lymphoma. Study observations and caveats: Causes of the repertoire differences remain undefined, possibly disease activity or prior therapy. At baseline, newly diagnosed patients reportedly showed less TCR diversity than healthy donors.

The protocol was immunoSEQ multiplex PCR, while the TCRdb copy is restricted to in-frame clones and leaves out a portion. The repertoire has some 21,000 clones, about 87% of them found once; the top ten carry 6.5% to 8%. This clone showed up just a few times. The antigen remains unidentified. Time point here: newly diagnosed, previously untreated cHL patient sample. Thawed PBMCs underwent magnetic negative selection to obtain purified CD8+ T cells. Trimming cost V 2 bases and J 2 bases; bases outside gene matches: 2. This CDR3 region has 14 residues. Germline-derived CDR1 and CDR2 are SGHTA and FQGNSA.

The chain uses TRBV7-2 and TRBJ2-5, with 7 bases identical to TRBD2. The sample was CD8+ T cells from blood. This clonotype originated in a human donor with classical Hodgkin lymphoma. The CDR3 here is CASSLSGGQETQYF. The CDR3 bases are TGTGCCAGCAGCTTATCCGGGGGGCAAGAGACCCAGTACTTC. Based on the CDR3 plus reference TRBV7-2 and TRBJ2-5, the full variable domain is GAGVSQSPSNKVTEKGKDVELRCDPISGHTALYWYRQSLGQGLEFLIYFQGNSAPDKSGLPSDRFSAERTGGSVSTLTIQRTQQEDSAVYLCASSLSGGQETQYFGPGTRLLVL.